Below are 23 T cell receptor beta chains sequenced from a single sample in a study of Tregs in tolerant kidney transplant recipients. Mixed chimerism was transient after nonmyeloablative marrow transplants from related graft donors. Generated by immunoSEQ multiplex PCR, the TCRdb table keeps only in-frame clones and is missing some. Among tens of thousands of clones listed, roughly 91% were seen once. The sequences come from CD4+ T cells from blood (PBMCs), collected 24 months after the transplant. All receptors come from a human patient who received a combined kidney and bone marrow transplant. Some T cells may originate from the graft donor.

The J gene is TRBJ2-1, the V gene TRBV9; D possibly corresponds to TRBD2 (6 bases). The CDR3 sequence is 18 residues long. The germline V gene encodes CDR1 SGDLS and CDR2 YYNGEE. Between the trimmed V and J ends, which lost 4 bases and 3 bases, there was a span of 23 bases. The CDR3 loop reads CASSLRQGRGSSYNEQFF. In nucleotides, the CDR3 is TGTGCCAGCAGCCTCAGACAAGGGCGGGGTTCGAGCTACAATGAGCAGTTCTTC.

This clone was detected once. J is TRBJ1-5 and V is TRBV27; 7 nucleotides line up with TRBD1. This CDR3 spans 16 amino acids. Germline V gene lookup returns CDR1 MNHEY and CDR2 SMNVEV (reference sequence). V was pared by 6 bases and J by 2 bases, with 10 bases of the junction left unmatched. In DNA form, the CDR3 reads TGTGCCAGCAGACAACACACTGGACAGGGCAATCAGCCCCAGCATTTT. As protein: CASRQHTGQGNQPQHF.

V is TRBV30 and J is TRBJ2-2; 9 bases fit TRBD2. J was trimmed by 7 bases and V by 2 bases; bases with no gene match: 5. The CDR3 is 14 residues long. Per the germline V gene, CDR1 is GTSNPN and CDR2 is SVGIG (reference sequence). The CDR3 loop reads CAWSPRGGVGELFF. The CDR3 nucleotides are TGTGCCTGGAGTCCGCGGGGGGGCGTCGGGGAGCTGTTTTTT.

This sequence joins TRBV28 and TRBJ2-6; a possible D gene is TRBD1 (6 bases). Germline CDR1 and CDR2: MDHEN and SYDVKM. The V end was cut by 8 bases, the J end by 4 bases, with 15 bases between. The length of the CDR3 is 15 residues. CDR3 residues: CASGGGFAGANVLTF. DNA for the CDR3: TGTGCCAGCGGGGGCGGTTTTGCCGGGGCCAACGTCCTGACTTTC.

The V call is TRBV18, the J call TRBJ2-2; weak D call: TRBD1 (6 bases). The germline V gene has CDR1 KGHSH and CDR2 LQKENI. V was pared by 3 bases and J by 0 bases, with 11 bases between. This CDR3 region has 16 residues. The CDR3 is CASSPGATPNTGELFF. DNA for the CDR3: TGTGCCAGCTCACCGGGGGCGACCCCGAACACCGGGGAGCTGTTTTTT.

The chain recombines TRBV19 with TRBJ1-6; weak D call: TRBD1 (6 bases). Germline CDR1 and CDR2: LNHDA and SQIVND (reference sequence). Between the trimmed V and J ends, which lost 6 bases and 7 bases, there was a span of 13 bases. The length of the CDR3 is 14 residues. The CDR3 sequence: CASRRTADNSPLHF. Here the CDR3 DNA reads TGTGCCAGTAGACGGACAGCTGACAATTCACCCCTCCACTTT. Looking up the rest from reference TRBV19 and TRBJ1-6 gives the full variable domain: DGGITQSPKYLFRKEGQNVTLSCEQNLNHDAMYWYRQDPGQGLRLIYYSQIVNDFQKGDIAEGYSVSREKKESFPLTVTSAQKNPTAFYLCASRRTADNSPLHFGNGTRLTVT.

The gene calls are TRBV4-3 and TRBJ2-2; 13 bases agree with TRBD2. Germline CDR1 is LGHNA and CDR2 is YSLEER. V shed 3 bases and J 5 bases; nucleotides not matched to a gene: 15. The CDR3 consists of 20 residues. CDR3 loop: CASSHGLAGEVGGWTGELFF. CDR3 coding DNA: TGCGCCAGCAGCCACGGACTAGCGGGAGAAGTGGGGGGATGGACCGGGGAGCTGTTTTTT.

The chain combines TRBV7-2 with TRBJ1-6; a possible D gene is TRBD1 (5 bases). The germline V gene encodes CDR1 SGHTA and CDR2 FQGNSA. V lost 0 bases and J lost 8, with 17 bases in between. The CDR3 has 17 amino acids. The CDR3 region is CASSLAHDRGRHSPLHF. CDR3 DNA sequence: TGTGCCAGCAGCTTAGCGCATGACAGAGGGAGGCATTCACCCCTCCACTTT.

The CDR3 DNA is TGTGCCAGCAGCAGAAGCGGGACGTCTGCCTACGAGCAGTACTTC. Translation gives CASSRSGTSAYEQYF. This sequence joins TRBV7-2 and TRBJ2-7, with 7 bases lining up with TRBD2. The CDR3 has 15 amino acids. CDR1 and CDR2 from the germline V gene are SGHTA and FQGNSA. The ends lost 5 bases at V and 2 bases at J; junction bases unmatched: 9.

The V call is TRBV11-2, the J call TRBJ1-3; possibly TRBD1 for D (6 bases). This CDR3 contains 15 residues. The V gene's germline CDR1 is SGHAT and CDR2 FQNNGV. V lost 2 bases to trimming and J lost 2 bases, with 10 bases between them. In DNA form, the CDR3 reads TGTGCCAGCAGCTTAAGCGGGGGCCCTGGAAACACCATATATTTT. Translated, it gives CASSLSGGPGNTIYF.

This sequence joins TRBV7-9 and TRBJ1-6; a possible D gene is TRBD1 (6 bases). The germline V and J ends were trimmed by 1 base and 10 bases, with 8 bases remaining between them. Germline lookup yields CDR1 SEHNR and CDR2 FQNEAQ (reference sequence). The CDR3 runs 13 residues. The CDR3 loop reads CASSLVTGSPLHF. CDR3 nucleotide sequence: TGTGCCAGCAGCTTAGTGACAGGCTCACCCCTCCACTTT.

This rearrangement joins TRBV4-2 to TRBJ1-4, with D tentatively TRBD1 (5 bases). CDR3 length: 16 amino acids. The V end was cut by 4 bases, the J end by 8 bases, with 20 bases between. CDR1 is LGHNA, CDR2 YNFKEQ, per germline. The CDR3 nucleotides read TGTGCCAGCAGCCGACACCGTACCCGGGGGTGGGAAAAACTGTTTTTT. Translated, it gives CASSRHRTRGWEKLFF.

DNA of the CDR3: TGTGCCAGCAGTTCCCGACTAGCGGGAGAAGGCGGGGCCAACGTCCTGACTTTC. As protein: CASSSRLAGEGGANVLTF. The chain couples TRBV7-2 to TRBJ2-6; TRBD2 matches 12 bases. Germline CDR1 and CDR2: SGHTA and FQGNSA. V shed 6 bases and J 4 bases; nucleotides not matched to a gene: 10. CDR3 size: 18 residues.

CDR3 region: CASRVTSYNEQFF. The CDR3 DNA reads as TGTGCCAGCAGAGTGACTAGCTACAATGAGCAGTTCTTC. This chain uses TRBV2 with TRBJ2-1; maybe TRBD2 (6 bases). With 6 bases removed from V and 3 bases from J, the gap between germline ends came to 9 bases. Germline CDR1 is SNHLY and CDR2 is FYNNEI. This CDR3 spans 13 amino acids.

To note about this clone: The sample has other DNA sequences that encode this CDR3 too. The chain links TRBV5-4 to TRBJ1-6; D is possibly TRBD1 (5 bases). V was pared by 3 bases and J by 3 bases, with 10 bases between. CDR3 size: 15 residues. The germline V gene encodes CDR1 SGHNT and CDR2 YYREEE (reference sequence). The chain's CDR3 is CASSWGGNYNSPLHF. Here the CDR3 DNA reads TGTGCCAGCAGCTGGGGGGGAAACTATAATTCACCCCTCCACTTT.

The rearrangement joins TRBV5-1 to TRBJ1-6; D is possibly TRBD1 (6 bases). Germline V gene sequence: CDR1 SGHRS, CDR2 YFSETQ. The CDR3 spans 13 residues. The V and J ends lost 3 bases and 13 bases respectively, with 14 bases between them. This chain's CDR3 is CASSSRTEGPLHF. CDR3 bases: TGCGCCAGCAGCTCACGGACAGAAGGCCCCCTCCACTTT.

This rearrangement joins TRBV9 to TRBJ2-2; D is undetermined. V shed 5 bases and J shed 6 bases, with 17 bases lying between them. Looked up from germline, CDR1 is SGDLS and CDR2 is YYNGEE. The CDR3 extends over 15 amino acids. The CDR3 nucleotides are TGTGCCAGCAGTGTCGGTCTGGTACGGGCCGGGGAGCTGTTTTTT. Protein sequence: CASSVGLVRAGELFF.

The genes are TRBV9 and TRBJ2-7; 11 bases match TRBD2. Looked up from germline, CDR1 is SGDLS and CDR2 is YYNGEE. This CDR3 comprises 15 residues. J was trimmed by 4 bases and V by 0 bases; bases with no gene match: 3. The CDR3 DNA follows: TGTGCCAGCAGCGTAGGGCTAGCGGGAGGTTACGAGCAGTACTTC. Protein sequence: CASSVGLAGGYEQYF.

The rearrangement uses TRBV5-1 and TRBJ2-5, with 7 bases lining up with TRBD2. Per the germline V gene, CDR1 is SGHRS and CDR2 is YFSETQ. V was pared by 6 bases and J by 3 bases, with 8 bases of the junction left unmatched. This CDR3 region has 14 residues. CDR3 nucleotide sequence: TGCGCCAGCACCCCGCTGACTAGCAAAGAGACCCAGTACTTC. Translating it yields CASTPLTSKETQYF.

The chain is built from TRBV2 and TRBJ1-2; no clear D gene. This CDR3 has 11 residues. Germline CDR1 and CDR2: SNHLY and FYNNEI. V was clipped by 1 base and J by 8 bases, with 5 bases between them. The DNA for the CDR3 is TGTGCCAGCAGTGAAGGGGCGGGCTACACCTTC. Translating it yields CASSEGAGYTF. The full variable domain, rest sourced from reference TRBV2 and TRBJ1-2, is EPEVTQTPSHQVTQMGQEVILRCVPISNHLYFYWYRQILGQKVEFLVSFYNNEISEKSEIFDDQFSVERPDGSNFTLKIRSTKLEDSAMYFCASSEGAGYTFGSGTRLTVV.

The rearrangement joins TRBV19 to TRBJ2-1, with D perhaps TRBD1 (5 bases). CDR1 is LNHDA and CDR2 is SQIVND in the germline V gene (reference sequence). The CDR3 sequence is 16 residues long. V lost 5 bases and J lost 2, with 16 bases in between. CDR3 nucleotides: TGTGCCAGTAGTTGGGCTACAGGAAGGGCCTACAATGAGCAGTTCTTC. It yields the protein CASSWATGRAYNEQFF.

The chain joins TRBV7-2 to TRBJ1-3; D gene unclear. V dropped 1 base and J dropped 0 bases, with 10 bases sitting between them. The germline gives CDR1 SGHTA, CDR2 FQGNSA. This CDR3 comprises 16 residues. The CDR3 sequence is CASSLGRSYSGNTIYF. CDR3 DNA: TGTGCCAGCAGCTTAGGCAGATCTTACTCTGGAAACACCATATATTTT.

The rearrangement joins TRBV11-2 to TRBJ2-6; perhaps TRBD1 as D (5 bases). Trimming removed 5 bases at V and 2 bases at J, with 16 bases between. CDR3 length: 17 amino acids. The germline CDR1 and CDR2 sequences are SGHAT and FQNNGV. CDR3 sequence reads: CASSARGGGTGANVLTF. The CDR3 DNA reads TGTGCCAGCAGCGCTAGGGGCGGTGGGACTGGGGCCAACGTCCTGACTTTC.